These T cell receptor beta chains were read from a single sample in a study of control samples from healthy donors and cancer patients. TCRdb's copy holds only in-frame clones and misses some; the assay was immunoSEQ multiplex PCR. The sample has 100,000 to 150,000 clones, over 85% seen once; the top ten hold approximately 8%. Material for sequencing was PBMCs. The source of these receptors is a man between 45 and 60 years old with head and neck cancer. The CDR3 runs from the conserved cysteine through the conserved F or W. The order of the fields is D gene, J gene, clone size, V gene, CDR3 length, CDR3 protein, CDR3 DNA. D genes are given only for firm matches. Not every row has a clone size; where given, it reads once, few, many or a size class.

D: TRBD1
J: TRBJ1-2
size: NA
V: TRBV9
length: 16
CDR3: CASSVLPGQGDYGYTF
DNA: TGTGCCAGCAGCGTCCTTCCGGGACAGGGGGACTATGGCTACACCTTC

D: NA
J: TRBJ2-7
size: NA
V: TRBV4-1
length: 15
CDR3: CASSLGHSSSYEQYF
DNA: TGCGCCAGCAGCCTCGGACATTCGAGCTCCTACGAGCAGTACTTC

D: NA
J: TRBJ1-5
size: NA
V: TRBV5-1
length: 13
CDR3: CASSRAGDQPQHF
DNA: TGCGCCAGCAGCAGGGCAGGGGATCAGCCCCAGCATTTT

D: NA
J: TRBJ2-5
size: NA
V: TRBV9
length: 16
CDR3: CASSVEEGSGEETQYF
DNA: TGTGCCAGCAGCGTAGAGGAGGGGTCAGGGGAAGAGACCCAGTACTTC

D: TRBD2
J: TRBJ2-7
size: NA
V: TRBV6-5
length: 16
CDR3: CASSYAFTSGSYEQYF
DNA: TGTGCCAGCAGTTACGCATTCACTAGCGGGAGTTACGAGCAGTACTTC

D: TRBD1
J: TRBJ1-1
size: NA
V: TRBV2
length: 14
CDR3: CASSSRTGALGAFF
DNA: TGTGCCAGCAGTTCCCGGACAGGGGCACTCGGGGCTTTCTTT

D: NA
J: TRBJ2-7
size: NA
V: TRBV29-1
length: 15
CDR3: CSVEEWGNTGLEQYF
DNA: TGCAGCGTTGAAGAGTGGGGGAATACAGGGCTCGAGCAGTACTTC

D: NA
J: TRBJ1-3
size: NA
V: TRBV6-5
length: 13
CDR3: CASRGTSGNTIYF
DNA: TGTGCCAGCAGAGGGACTTCTGGAAACACCATATATTTT

D: TRBD1
J: TRBJ1-6
size: NA
V: TRBV6-6
length: 15
CDR3: CASSGQGTDNSPLHF
DNA: TGTGCCAGCAGTGGACAGGGTACCGATAATTCACCCCTCCACTTT

D: NA
J: TRBJ2-5
size: few
V: TRBV7-9
length: 14
CDR3: CASSFLGPRETQYF
DNA: TGTGCCAGCAGCTTTCTGGGGCCCCGGGAGACCCAGTACTTC

D: NA
J: TRBJ2-2
size: NA
V: TRBV11-3
length: 13
CDR3: CASSHRGSGELFF
DNA: TGTGCCAGCAGCCACCGGGGGTCCGGGGAGCTGTTTTTT

D: NA
J: TRBJ2-2
size: NA
V: TRBV7-9
length: 14
CDR3: CASSLVGATGELFF
DNA: TGTGCCAGCAGCTTAGTAGGAGCTACCGGGGAGCTGTTTTTT

D: TRBD1
J: TRBJ1-5
size: once
V: TRBV24-1
length: 15
CDR3: CATSERRDSDQPQHF
DNA: TGTGCCACCAGTGAACGCCGGGACAGCGATCAGCCCCAGCATTTT

D: TRBD1
J: TRBJ1-4
size: NA
V: TRBV7-3
length: 14
CDR3: CASSPTGGHGKLFF
DNA: TGTGCCAGCAGCCCGACAGGGGGGCATGGAAAACTGTTTTTT

D: NA
J: TRBJ2-1
size: NA
V: TRBV5-1
length: 15
CDR3: CASSLRAESYNEQFF
DNA: TGCGCCAGCAGCTTAAGGGCAGAGTCCTACAATGAGCAGTTCTTC

D: NA
J: TRBJ1-1
size: NA
V: TRBV27
length: 13
CDR3: CPSQGEGNTEAFF
DNA: TGTCCCTCCCAGGGCGAGGGGAACACTGAAGCTTTCTTT